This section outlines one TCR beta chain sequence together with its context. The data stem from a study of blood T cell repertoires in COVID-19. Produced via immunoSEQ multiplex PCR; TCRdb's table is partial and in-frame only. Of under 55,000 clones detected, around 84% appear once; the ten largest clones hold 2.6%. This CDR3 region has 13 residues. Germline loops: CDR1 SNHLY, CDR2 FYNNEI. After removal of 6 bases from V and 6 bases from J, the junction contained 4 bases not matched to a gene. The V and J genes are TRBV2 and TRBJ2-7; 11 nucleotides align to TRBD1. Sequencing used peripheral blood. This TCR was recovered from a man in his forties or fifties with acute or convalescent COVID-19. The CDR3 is CASRAGTGGEQYF. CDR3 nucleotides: TGTGCCAGCAGGGCAGGGACAGGGGGCGAGCAGTACTTC.